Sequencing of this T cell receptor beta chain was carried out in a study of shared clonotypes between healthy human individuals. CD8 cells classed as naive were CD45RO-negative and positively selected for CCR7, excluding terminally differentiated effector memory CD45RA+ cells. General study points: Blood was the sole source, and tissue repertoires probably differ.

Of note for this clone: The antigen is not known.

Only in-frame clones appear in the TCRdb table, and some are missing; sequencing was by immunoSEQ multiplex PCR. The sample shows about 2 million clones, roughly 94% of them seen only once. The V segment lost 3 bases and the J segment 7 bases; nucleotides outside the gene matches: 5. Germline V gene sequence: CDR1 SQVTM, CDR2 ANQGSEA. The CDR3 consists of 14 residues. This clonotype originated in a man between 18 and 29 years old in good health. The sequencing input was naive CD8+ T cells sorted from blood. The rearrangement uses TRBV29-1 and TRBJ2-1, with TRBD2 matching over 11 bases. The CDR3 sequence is CSVETSGMGNEQFF. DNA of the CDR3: TGCAGCGTTGAGACTAGCGGGATGGGGAATGAGCAGTTCTTC.